This T cell receptor (beta chain) was sequenced in a study of shared clonotypes between healthy human individuals. Germline V gene sequence: CDR1 MNHEY, CDR2 SMNVEV (reference sequence). Trimming took 3 bases from V and 0 from J; bases not matched to a gene: 7. The CDR3 runs 16 residues. Only in-frame clones appear in the TCRdb table, and some are missing; sequencing was by immunoSEQ multiplex PCR. The table includes about 980,000 clones, around 80% detected once. The origin of this receptor is a man between 18 and 29 years old in good health. The chain uses TRBV27 and TRBJ2-7, with 8 bases fitting TRBD1. Specimen: memory CD4+ T cells sorted from blood. Noted subset: CD45RA-negative fraction. The CDR3 DNA is TGTGCCAGCAGTTTCTCGGACAGGGCCTTCTCCTACGAGCAGTACTTC. Translating it yields CASSFSDRAFSYEQYF.